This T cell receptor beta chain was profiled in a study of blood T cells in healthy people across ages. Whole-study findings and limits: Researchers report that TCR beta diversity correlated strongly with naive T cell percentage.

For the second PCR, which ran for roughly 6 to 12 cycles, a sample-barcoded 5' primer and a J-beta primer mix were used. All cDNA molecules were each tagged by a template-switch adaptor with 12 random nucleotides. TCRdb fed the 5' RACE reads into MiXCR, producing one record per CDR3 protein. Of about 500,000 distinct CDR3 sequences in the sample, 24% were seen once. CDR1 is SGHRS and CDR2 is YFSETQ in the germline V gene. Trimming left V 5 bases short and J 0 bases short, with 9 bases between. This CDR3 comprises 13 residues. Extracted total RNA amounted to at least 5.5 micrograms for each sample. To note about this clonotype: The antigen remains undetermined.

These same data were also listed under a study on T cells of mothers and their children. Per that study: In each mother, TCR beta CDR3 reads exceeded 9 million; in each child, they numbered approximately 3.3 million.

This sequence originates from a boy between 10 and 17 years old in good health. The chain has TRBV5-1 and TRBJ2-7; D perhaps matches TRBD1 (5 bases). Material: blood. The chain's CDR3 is CASRPDSSYEQYF. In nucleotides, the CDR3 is TGCGCCAGCAGGCCCGACAGCTCCTACGAGCAGTACTTC.